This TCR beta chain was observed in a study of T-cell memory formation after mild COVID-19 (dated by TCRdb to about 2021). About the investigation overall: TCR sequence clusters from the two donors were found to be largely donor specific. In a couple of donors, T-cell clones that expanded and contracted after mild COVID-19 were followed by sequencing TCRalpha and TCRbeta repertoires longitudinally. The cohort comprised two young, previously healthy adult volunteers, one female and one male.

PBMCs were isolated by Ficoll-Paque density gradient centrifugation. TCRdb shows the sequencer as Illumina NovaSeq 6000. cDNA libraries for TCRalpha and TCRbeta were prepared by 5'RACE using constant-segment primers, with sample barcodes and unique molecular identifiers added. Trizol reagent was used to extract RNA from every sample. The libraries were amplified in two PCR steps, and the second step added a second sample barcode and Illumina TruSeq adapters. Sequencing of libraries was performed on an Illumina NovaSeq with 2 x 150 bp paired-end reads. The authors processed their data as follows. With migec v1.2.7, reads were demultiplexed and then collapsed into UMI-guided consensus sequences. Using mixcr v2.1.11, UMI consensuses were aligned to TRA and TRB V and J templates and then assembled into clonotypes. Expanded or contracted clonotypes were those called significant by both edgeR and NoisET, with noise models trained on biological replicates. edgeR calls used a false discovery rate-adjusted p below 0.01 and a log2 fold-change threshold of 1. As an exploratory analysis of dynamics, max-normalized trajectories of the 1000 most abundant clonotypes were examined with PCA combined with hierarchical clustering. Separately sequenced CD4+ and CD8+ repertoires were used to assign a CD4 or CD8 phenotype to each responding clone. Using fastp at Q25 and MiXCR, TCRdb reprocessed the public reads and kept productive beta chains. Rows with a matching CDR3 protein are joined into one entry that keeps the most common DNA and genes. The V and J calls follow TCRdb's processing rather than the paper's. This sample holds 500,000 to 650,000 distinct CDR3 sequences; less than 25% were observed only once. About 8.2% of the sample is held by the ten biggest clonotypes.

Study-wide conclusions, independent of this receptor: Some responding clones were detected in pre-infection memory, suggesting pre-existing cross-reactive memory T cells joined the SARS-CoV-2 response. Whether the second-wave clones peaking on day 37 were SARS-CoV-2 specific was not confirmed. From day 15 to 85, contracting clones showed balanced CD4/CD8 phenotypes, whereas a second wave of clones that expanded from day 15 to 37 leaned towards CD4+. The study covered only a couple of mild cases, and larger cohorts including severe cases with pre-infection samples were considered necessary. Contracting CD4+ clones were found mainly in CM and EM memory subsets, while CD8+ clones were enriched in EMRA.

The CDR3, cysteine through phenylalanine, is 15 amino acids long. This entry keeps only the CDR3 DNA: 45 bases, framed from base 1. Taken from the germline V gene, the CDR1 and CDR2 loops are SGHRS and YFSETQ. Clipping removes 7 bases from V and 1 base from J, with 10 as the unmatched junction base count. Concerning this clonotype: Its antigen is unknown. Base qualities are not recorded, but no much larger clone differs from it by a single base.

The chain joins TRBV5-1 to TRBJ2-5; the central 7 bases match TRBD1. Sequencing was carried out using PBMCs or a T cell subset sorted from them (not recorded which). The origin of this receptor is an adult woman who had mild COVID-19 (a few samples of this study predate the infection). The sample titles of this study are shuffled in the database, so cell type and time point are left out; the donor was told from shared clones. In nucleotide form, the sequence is TGCGCCAGCCACCCCGGTGGGGACAGCCAAGAGACCCAGTACTTC. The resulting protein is CASHPGGDSQETQYF.